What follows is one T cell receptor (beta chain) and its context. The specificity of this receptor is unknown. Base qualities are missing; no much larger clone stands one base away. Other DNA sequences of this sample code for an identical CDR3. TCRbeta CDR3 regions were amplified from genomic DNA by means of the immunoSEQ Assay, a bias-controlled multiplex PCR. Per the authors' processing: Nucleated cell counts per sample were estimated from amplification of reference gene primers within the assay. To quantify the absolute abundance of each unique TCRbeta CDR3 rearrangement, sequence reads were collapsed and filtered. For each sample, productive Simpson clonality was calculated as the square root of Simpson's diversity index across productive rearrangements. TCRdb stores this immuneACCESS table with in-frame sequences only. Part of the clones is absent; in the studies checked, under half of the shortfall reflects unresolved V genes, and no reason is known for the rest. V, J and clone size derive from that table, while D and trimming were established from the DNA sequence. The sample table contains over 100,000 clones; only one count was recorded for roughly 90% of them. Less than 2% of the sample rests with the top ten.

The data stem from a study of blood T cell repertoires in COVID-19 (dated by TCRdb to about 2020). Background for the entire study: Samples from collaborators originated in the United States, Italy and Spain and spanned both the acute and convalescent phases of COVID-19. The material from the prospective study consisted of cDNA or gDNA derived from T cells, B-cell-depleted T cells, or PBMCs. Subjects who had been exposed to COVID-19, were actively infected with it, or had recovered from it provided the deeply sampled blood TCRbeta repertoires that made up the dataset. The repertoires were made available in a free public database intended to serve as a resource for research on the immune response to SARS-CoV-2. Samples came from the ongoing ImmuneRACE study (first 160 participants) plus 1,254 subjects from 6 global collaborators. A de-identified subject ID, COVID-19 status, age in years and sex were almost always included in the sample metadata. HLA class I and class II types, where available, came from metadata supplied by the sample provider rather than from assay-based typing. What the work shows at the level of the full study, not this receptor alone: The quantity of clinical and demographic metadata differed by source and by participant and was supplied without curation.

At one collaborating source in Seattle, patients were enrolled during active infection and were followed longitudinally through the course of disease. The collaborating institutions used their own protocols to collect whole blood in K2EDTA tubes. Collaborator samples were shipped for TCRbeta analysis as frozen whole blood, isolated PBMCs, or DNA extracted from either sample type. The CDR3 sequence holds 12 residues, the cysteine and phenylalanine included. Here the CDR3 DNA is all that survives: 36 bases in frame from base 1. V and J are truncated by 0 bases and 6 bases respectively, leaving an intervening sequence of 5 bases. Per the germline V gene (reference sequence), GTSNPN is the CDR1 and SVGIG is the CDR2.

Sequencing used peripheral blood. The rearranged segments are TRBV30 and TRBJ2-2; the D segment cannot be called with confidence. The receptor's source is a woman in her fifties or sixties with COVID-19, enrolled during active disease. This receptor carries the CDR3 CAWSVRAGELFF. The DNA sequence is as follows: TGTGCCTGGAGTGTACGCGCCGGGGAGCTGTTTTTT.